This T cell receptor beta chain was captured by sequencing in a study of T cell repertoires in cytomegalovirus infection. On the study more broadly: Public TCR beta signatures were indicative of both CMV infection and a matching HLA type.

Via MiXCR, TCRdb re-called the reads, giving one row per CDR3 protein. The sample gives around 530,000 distinct CDR3 sequences, about a quarter of which show up once; roughly 13% is in the top ten. Regarding the study as a whole: In two of eight donors, the top clonotype was HLA-C-restricted CMV-specific. CMV carriers having the relevant HLA were flagged by cumulative public TCR beta family frequency.

Note on this clonotype: The antigen remains undetermined.

The CDR3 length is 12 residues. The V and J ends lost 3 bases and 10 bases respectively, with 13 bases between them. Germline V CDR1 and CDR2: DFQATT, SNEGSKA (reference sequence). The receptor comes from a human donor in good health (CMV status not recorded). Some clones in this sample may be carry-over from other donors' samples. The V and J genes are TRBV20-1 and TRBJ1-5; D gene ambiguous. Sequencing was carried out using PBMCs. In DNA form, the CDR3 reads TGCAGTGCTAGTGGATGGCAATCCCCCCAGCATTTT. It is translated as CSASGWQSPQHF.